This entry features one T cell receptor (beta chain) sequence. Clones were read by immunoSEQ multiplex PCR, and TCRdb kept only the in-frame ones, dropping some. Of 150,000 to 200,000 clones in the sample, approximately 88% were seen once. The sample belongs to a study of blood T cell repertoires in COVID-19. The V gene end was trimmed by 0 bases and the J gene end by 5 bases; junction bases not matched to a gene: 9. The length of the CDR3 is 16 residues. In germline, CDR1 is MGHRA, CDR2 YSYEKL. The specimen sequenced was PBMCs or T cells enriched from blood (not recorded which). This receptor was obtained from a woman in her sixties or seventies who had recovered from COVID-19. The rearrangement joins TRBV4-1 to TRBJ2-5; 7 bases fit TRBD1. The CDR3 nucleotides read TGCGCCAGCAGCCAAGATCTCCAGGGGGTCGGGGAGACCCAGTACTTC. Its translation: CASSQDLQGVGETQYF.